The rows below give T cell receptor beta chains drawn from one sample of a study of blood T cell repertoires in COVID-19. Some clones are missing from TCRdb's copy, which holds only in-frame ones; the method was immunoSEQ multiplex PCR. This sample has 200,000 to 250,000 clones, with 75% to 85% found just once. The source material was peripheral blood. The origin of the receptors is a woman in her forties or fifties with acute or convalescent COVID-19. CDR3s include the opening cysteine and the closing phenylalanine or tryptophan. D genes are given only for firm matches. Only part of the rows carry a size: once, few, many, or a class if the clone is expanded.

d_call,j_call,clone_size,v_call,cdr3_nt,cdr3_aa
.,TRBJ1-2,.,TRBV6-2/TRBV6-3,TGTGCCAGCAGCCTACTCGGACAGACTTACAACTATGGCTACACCTTC,CASSLLGQTYNYGYTF
TRBD1,TRBJ1-1,once,TRBV29-1,TGCAGTGTACAGGGGGCGAGCACTGAAGCTTTCTTT,CSVQGASTEAFF
TRBD1,TRBJ1-1,once,TRBV4-1,TGCGCCAGCAGCCAGGGGACAGGGGGGTCCATGAACACTGAAGCTTTCTTT,CASSQGTGGSMNTEAFF
.,TRBJ1-1,.,TRBV10-2,TGCGCCAGCAGTGAGTCGATGAGGGTTTGGGACACTGAAGCTTTCTTT,CASSESMRVWDTEAFF
.,TRBJ2-7,.,TRBV18,TGTGCCAGCTCACCACCGGGAGTGTACGAGCAGTACTTC,CASSPPGVYEQYF
TRBD1,TRBJ1-4,.,TRBV4-1,TGCGCCAGCAGCCAGACAGGGGGCGGGTACGAAAAACTGTTTTTT,CASSQTGGGYEKLFF
.,TRBJ2-2,.,TRBV5-1,TGCGCCAGCAGCGCTTCCCGGTCGGGTAGCACCGGGGAGCTGTTTTTT,CASSASRSGSTGELFF
TRBD2,TRBJ2-5,.,TRBV11-1,TGTGCCAGCAGCCTCGGGGGGTTAGGAGAGACCCAGTACTTC,CASSLGGLGETQYF
TRBD1,TRBJ2-2,.,TRBV6-6,TGTGCCAGCAGTAGGGGGCAGGGGCTCACCGGGGAGCTGTTTTTT,CASSRGQGLTGELFF
.,TRBJ2-1,.,TRBV7-2,TGTGCCAGCAGCTTTAATAGCCGGAATGAGCAGTTCTTC,CASSFNSRNEQFF
TRBD1,TRBJ2-3,.,TRBV7-2,TGTGCCAGCAGCCTGGACAGGGCGGTTCGAAGCACAGATACGCAGTATTTT,CASSLDRAVRSTDTQYF
.,TRBJ1-5,.,TRBV27,TGTGCCAGCAGTGCCAGAAGCAATCAGCCCCAGCATTTT,CASSARSNQPQHF
TRBD1,TRBJ1-1,.,TRBV25-1,TGTGCCAGCAGTGAATGGGGCAGGGGGCTGGCTTTCTTT,CASSEWGRGLAFF
TRBD2,TRBJ2-7,.,TRBV15,TGTGCCACCAGCACAACCGGGGGGAGCTACGAGCAGTACTTC,CATSTTGGSYEQYF
.,TRBJ2-1,.,TRBV7-9,TGTGCCAGCAGCCAACGAAGGGGGGGGGCTAATGAGCAGTTCTTC,CASSQRRGGANEQFF
.,TRBJ1-6,.,TRBV7-2,TGTGCCAGCAGCCCTCAACAGGGAATTGGCTCACCCCTCCACTTT,CASSPQQGIGSPLHF
TRBD1,TRBJ2-5,.,TRBV6-5,TGTGCCAGCAGTTTTCAGGACAGGAAAGAGACCCAGTACTTC,CASSFQDRKETQYF
.,TRBJ1-1,once,TRBV12-3/TRBV12-4,TGTGCCAGCAGTTTGAGGGTGAACACTGAAGCTTTCTTT,CASSLRVNTEAFF
TRBD1,TRBJ1-6,.,TRBV4-1,TGCGCCAGCAGCCAAGATAGGGGACAGATCTCCTCCTATAATTCACCCCTCCACTTT,CASSQDRGQISSYNSPLHF
.,TRBJ1-2,.,TRBV7-2,TGTGCCAGCACTACAGGGTTCGGCTATGGCTACACCTTC,CASTTGFGYGYTF
.,TRBJ2-1,.,TRBV5-1,TGCGCCAGCAGCTTATACCCGACAGGCGCCCTTTTCGATGAGCAGTTCTTC,CASSLYPTGALFDEQFF
.,TRBJ1-2,.,TRBV28,TGTGCCAGCAGTTTACAGGGAAGGGATGGCTACACCTTC,CASSLQGRDGYTF
.,TRBJ1-2,.,TRBV27,TGTGCCAGCAGTTTAGGGAGGGGGGATGGCTACACCTTC,CASSLGRGDGYTF
TRBD2,TRBJ2-7,.,TRBV19,TGTGCCACTGCAACTAGCGGGAGAGGCTCCTACGAGCAGTACTTC,CATATSGRGSYEQYF
TRBD1,TRBJ2-1,.,TRBV6-5,TGTGCCAGCAGTTTCCTCGGGACAGGGGATCGTGAGCAGTTCTTC,CASSFLGTGDREQFF
TRBD1,TRBJ2-3,few,TRBV13,TGTGCCAGCAGCCAGGACAGGGCGGTGACAGATACGCAGTATTTT,CASSQDRAVTDTQYF
.,TRBJ1-6,.,TRBV21-1,TGTGCCAGCAGCAAAGAAGGGTCCCACGAGGGGGCTGGTTCACCCCTCCACTTT,CASSKEGSHEGAGSPLHF
.,TRBJ2-1,.,TRBV11-2,TGTGCCAGCAGCCCCCGAGGGACACCAAGCTACAATGAGCAGTTCTTC,CASSPRGTPSYNEQFF
.,TRBJ2-5,.,TRBV21-1,TGTGCCAGCAGCAAAGCTGGGAGTGAGACCCAGTACTTC,CASSKAGSETQYF
TRBD1,TRBJ2-1,.,TRBV5-1,TGCGCCAGCAGCTTCAGGGGGTCCGGCAATGAGCAGTTCTTC,CASSFRGSGNEQFF
TRBD1,TRBJ2-5,.,TRBV2,TGTGCCAGCAATACAGGGGGAGAGACCCAGTACTTC,CASNTGGETQYF
.,TRBJ1-1,.,TRBV2,TGTGCCAGCATGGGGCAGGGTAGGGCTGAAGCTTTCTTT,CASMGQGRAEAFF
TRBD2,TRBJ2-3,.,TRBV7-9,TGTGCCAGCAGCTTTGGACTAGTGGGTGGCACAGATACGCAGTATTTT,CASSFGLVGGTDTQYF
.,TRBJ2-7,.,TRBV3-1/TRBV3-2,TGTGCCAGCAGCCCAATAGCGGAATCCTACGAGCAGTACTTC,CASSPIAESYEQYF
.,TRBJ1-4,few,TRBV30,TGTGCCTGGGATGGGCCCGAGAATGAAAAACTGTTTTTT,CAWDGPENEKLFF
.,TRBJ2-3,.,TRBV24-1,TGTGCCACCAGTGAACTACAGGGTGGGAGTCCAGATACGCAGTATTTT,CATSELQGGSPDTQYF